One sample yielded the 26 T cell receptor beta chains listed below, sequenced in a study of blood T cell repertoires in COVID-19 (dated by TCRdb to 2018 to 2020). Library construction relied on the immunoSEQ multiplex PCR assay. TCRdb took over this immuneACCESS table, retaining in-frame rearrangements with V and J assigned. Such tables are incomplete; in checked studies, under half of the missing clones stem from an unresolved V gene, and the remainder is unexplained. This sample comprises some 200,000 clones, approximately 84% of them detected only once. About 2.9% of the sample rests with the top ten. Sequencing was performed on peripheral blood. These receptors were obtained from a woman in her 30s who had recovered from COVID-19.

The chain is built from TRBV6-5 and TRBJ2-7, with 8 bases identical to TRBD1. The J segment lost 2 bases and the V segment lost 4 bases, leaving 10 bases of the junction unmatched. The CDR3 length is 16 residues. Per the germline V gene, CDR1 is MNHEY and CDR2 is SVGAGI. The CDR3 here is CASSFLGQGSPYEQYF. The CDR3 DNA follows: TGTGCCAGCAGTTTTCTTGGACAGGGAAGCCCCTACGAGCAGTACTTC.

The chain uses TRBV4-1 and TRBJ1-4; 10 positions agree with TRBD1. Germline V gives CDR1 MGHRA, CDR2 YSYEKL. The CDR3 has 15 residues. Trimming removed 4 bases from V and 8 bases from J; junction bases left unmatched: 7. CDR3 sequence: CASSLTGTGDEKLFF. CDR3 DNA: TGCGCCAGCAGCCTAACCGGGACAGGGGACGAAAAACTGTTTTTT.

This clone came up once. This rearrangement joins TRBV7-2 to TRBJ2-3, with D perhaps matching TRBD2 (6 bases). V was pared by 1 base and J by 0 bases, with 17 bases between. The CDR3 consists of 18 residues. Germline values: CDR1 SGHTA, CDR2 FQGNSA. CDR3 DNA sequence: TGTGCCAGCAGCTTAGACGGGGGTAGATGGGGGAGCACAGATACGCAGTATTTT. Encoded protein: CASSLDGGRWGSTDTQYF. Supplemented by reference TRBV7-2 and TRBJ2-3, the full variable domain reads GAGVSQSPSNKVTEKGKDVELRCDPISGHTALYWYRQSLGQGLEFLIYFQGNSAPDKSGLPSDRFSAERTGGSVSTLTIQRTQQEDSAVYLCASSLDGGRWGSTDTQYFGPGTRLTVL.

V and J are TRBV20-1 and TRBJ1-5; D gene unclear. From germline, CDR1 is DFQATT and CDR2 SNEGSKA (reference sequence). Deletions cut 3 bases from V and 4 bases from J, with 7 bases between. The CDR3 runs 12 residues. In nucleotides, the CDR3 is TGCAGTGCTAGTCTCCCGAATCAGCCCCAGCATTTT. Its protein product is CSASLPNQPQHF.

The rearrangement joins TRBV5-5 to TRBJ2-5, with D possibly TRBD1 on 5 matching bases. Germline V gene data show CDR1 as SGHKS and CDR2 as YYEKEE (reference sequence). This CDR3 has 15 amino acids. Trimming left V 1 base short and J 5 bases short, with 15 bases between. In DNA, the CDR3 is TGTGCCAGCAGCTTGTCGGTTTCGGCAGGGGAGACCCAGTACTTC. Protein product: CASSLSVSAGETQYF.

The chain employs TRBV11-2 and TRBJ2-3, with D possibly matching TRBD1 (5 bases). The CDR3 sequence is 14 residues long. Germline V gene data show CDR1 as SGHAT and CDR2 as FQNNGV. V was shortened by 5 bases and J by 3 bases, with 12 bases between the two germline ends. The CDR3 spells CASSRPSGTDTQYF. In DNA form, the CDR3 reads TGTGCCAGCAGCCGCCCCTCAGGGACAGATACGCAGTATTTT.

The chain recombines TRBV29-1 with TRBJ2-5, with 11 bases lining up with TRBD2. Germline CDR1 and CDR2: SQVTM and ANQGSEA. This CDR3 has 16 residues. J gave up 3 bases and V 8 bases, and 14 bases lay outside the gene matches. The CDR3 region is CSFWGVIAGGKETQYF. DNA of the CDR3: TGCAGCTTCTGGGGGGTAATAGCGGGAGGGAAAGAGACCCAGTACTTC.

The CDR3 loop reads CASSPPIGEEQYF. CDR3 nucleotide sequence: TGTGCCAGCTCACCACCGATAGGGGAAGAGCAGTACTTC. The V call is TRBV18, the J call TRBJ2-7, with a possible D match to TRBD1 (5 bases). Trimming left V 0 bases short and J 7 bases short, with 10 bases between. This CDR3 comprises 13 residues. Looked up from germline, CDR1 is KGHSH and CDR2 is LQKENI.

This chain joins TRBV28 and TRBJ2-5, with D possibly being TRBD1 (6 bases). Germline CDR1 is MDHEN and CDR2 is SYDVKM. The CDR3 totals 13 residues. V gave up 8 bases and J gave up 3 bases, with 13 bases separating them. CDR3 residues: CASHEPGEETQYF. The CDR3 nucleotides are TGTGCCAGCCACGAACCAGGGGAAGAGACCCAGTACTTC. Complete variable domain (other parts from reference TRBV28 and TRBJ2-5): DVKVTQSSRYLVKRTGEKVFLECVQDMDHENMFWYRQDPGLGLRLIYFSYDVKMKEKGDIPEGYSVSREKKERFSLILESASTNQTSMYLCASHEPGEETQYFGPGTRLLVL.

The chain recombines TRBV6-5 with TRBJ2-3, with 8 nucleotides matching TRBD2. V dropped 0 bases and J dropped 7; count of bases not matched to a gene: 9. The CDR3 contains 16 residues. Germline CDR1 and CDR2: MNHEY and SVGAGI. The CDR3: CASSYSRRSGRNTQYF. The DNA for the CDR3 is TGTGCCAGCAGTTACTCTAGGCGGAGCGGGAGAAATACGCAGTATTTT.

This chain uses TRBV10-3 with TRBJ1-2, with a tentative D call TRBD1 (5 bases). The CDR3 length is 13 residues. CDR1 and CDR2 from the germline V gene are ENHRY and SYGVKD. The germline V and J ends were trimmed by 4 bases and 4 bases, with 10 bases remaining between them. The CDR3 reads CAISGQGGYGYTF. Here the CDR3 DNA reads TGTGCCATCAGTGGCCAGGGTGGCTATGGCTACACCTTC.

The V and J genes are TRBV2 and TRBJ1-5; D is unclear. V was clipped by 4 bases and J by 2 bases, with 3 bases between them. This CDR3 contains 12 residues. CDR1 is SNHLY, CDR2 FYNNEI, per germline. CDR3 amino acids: CASSAGNQPQHF. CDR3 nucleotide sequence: TGTGCCAGCAGTGCTGGCAATCAGCCCCAGCATTTT.

CDR3 nucleotides: TGTGCCAGCAGTGCGGGAGGGCTAACCTACAATGAGCAGTTCTTC. The encoded protein is CASSAGGLTYNEQFF. The chain employs TRBV2 and TRBJ2-1; 8 bases are a match to TRBD2. V lost 4 bases and J lost 2; bases outside the gene matches: 4. This CDR3 has 15 amino acids. The V gene's germline CDR1 is SNHLY and CDR2 FYNNEI. The complete variable domain, with remaining parts taken from reference TRBV2 and TRBJ2-1, reads EPEVTQTPSHQVTQMGQEVILRCVPISNHLYFYWYRQILGQKVEFLVSFYNNEISEKSEIFDDQFSVERPDGSNFTLKIRSTKLEDSAMYFCASSAGGLTYNEQFFGPGTRLTVL.

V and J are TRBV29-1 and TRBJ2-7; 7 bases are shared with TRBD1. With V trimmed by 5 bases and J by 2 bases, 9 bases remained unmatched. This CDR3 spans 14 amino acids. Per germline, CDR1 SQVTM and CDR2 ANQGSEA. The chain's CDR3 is CSVSKGAQAYEQYF. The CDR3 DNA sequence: TGCAGCGTTAGTAAGGGGGCGCAAGCCTACGAGCAGTACTTC.

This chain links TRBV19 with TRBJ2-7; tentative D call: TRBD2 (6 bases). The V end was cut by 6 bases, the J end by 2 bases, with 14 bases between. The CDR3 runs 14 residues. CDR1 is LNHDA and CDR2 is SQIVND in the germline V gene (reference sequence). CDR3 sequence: CASRPGTVTYEQYF. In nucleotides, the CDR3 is TGTGCCAGTAGGCCTGGGACTGTAACCTACGAGCAGTACTTC.

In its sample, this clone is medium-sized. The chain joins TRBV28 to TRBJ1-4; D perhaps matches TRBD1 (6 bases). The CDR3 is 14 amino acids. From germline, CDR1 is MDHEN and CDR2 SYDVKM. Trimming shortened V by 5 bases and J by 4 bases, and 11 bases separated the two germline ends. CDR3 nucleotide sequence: TGTGCCAGCAGTCCGACAGGAAGTAATGAAAAACTGTTTTTT. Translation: CASSPTGSNEKLFF.

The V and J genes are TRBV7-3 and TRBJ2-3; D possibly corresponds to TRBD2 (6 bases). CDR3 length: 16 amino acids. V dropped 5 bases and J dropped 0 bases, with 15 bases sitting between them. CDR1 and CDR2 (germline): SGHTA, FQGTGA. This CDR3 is CASSRGSGGSTDTQYF. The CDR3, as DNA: TGTGCCAGCAGCCGGGGTTCCGGGGGAAGCACAGATACGCAGTATTTT.

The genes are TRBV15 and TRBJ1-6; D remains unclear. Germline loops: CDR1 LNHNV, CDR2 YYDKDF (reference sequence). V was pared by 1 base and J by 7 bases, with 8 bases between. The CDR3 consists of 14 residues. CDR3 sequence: CATSRAPRNSPLHF. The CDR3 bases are TGTGCCACCAGCAGAGCTCCGAGGAATTCACCCCTCCACTTT.

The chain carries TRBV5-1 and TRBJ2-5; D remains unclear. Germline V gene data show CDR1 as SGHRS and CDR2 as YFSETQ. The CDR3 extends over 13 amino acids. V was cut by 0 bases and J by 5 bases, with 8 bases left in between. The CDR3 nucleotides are TGCGCCAGCAGCTTGGTACCTCAGGAGACCCAGTACTTC. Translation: CASSLVPQETQYF.

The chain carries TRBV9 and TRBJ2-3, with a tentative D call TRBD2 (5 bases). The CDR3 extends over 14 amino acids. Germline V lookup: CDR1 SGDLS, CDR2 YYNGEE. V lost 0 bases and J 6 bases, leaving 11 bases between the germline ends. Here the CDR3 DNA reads TGTGCCAGCAGCGTAGTGGGTAGCGTGGATACGCAGTATTTT. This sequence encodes CASSVVGSVDTQYF.

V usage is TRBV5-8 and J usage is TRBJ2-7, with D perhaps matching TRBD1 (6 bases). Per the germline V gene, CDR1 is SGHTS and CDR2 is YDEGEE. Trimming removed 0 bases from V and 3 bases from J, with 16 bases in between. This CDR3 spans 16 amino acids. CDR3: CASSLGGQLQNYEQYF. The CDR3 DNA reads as TGTGCCAGCAGCTTGGGCGGACAGCTACAAAACTACGAGCAGTACTTC.

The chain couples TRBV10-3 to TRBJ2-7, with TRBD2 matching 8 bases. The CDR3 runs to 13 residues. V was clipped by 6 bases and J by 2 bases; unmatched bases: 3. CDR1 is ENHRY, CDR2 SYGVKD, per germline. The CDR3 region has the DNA TGTGCCATCAGCGGGGGGGATACCTACGAGCAGTACTTC. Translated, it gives CAISGGDTYEQYF.

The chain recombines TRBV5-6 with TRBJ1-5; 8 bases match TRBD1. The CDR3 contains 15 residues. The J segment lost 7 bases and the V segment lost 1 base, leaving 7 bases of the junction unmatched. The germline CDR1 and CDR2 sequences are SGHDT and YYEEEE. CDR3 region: CASSLRAGGGQPQHF. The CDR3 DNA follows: TGTGCCAGCAGCTTGAGAGCAGGGGGCGGGCAGCCCCAGCATTTT.

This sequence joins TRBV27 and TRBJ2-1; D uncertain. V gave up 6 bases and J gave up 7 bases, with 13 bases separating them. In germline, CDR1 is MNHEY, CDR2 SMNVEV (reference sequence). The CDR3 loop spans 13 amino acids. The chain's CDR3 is CASRLSAGNEQFF. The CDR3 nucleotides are TGTGCCAGCAGGCTCTCAGCCGGGAATGAGCAGTTCTTC.

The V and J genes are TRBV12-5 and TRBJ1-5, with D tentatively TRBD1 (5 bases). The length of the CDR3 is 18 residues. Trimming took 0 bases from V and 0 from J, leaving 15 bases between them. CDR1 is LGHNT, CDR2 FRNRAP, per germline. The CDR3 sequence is CASGLVPWLGHSNQPQHF. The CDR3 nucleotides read TGTGCTAGTGGTTTGGTACCATGGTTGGGGCATAGCAATCAGCCCCAGCATTTT.

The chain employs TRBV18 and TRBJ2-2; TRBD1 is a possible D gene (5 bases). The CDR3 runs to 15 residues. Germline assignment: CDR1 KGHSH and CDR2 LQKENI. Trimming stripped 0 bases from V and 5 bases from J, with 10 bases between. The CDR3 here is CASSPPGELTGELFF. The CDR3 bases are TGTGCCAGCTCACCACCAGGGGAATTGACCGGGGAGCTGTTTTTT.